The 26 T cell receptor beta chains given below trace back to one sample, sequenced in a study of spatial heterogeneity in lung cancer. Broader study findings: It was found that expanded intratumoral alpha and beta TCR counts tracked tumor mutation counts.

TCRdb used MiXCR to reprocess the 5' RACE reads, holding one entry per CDR3 protein. Among about 360 distinct CDR3 sequences listed, more than 20% were seen once. For these receptors, no antigen is known. The time point: sample taken at primary tumor resection. The input for sequencing was lung tumor tissue, taken at surgery. Receptors were obtained from a male donor with early-stage non-small cell lung cancer.

Regarding this clonotype: Since it is a stray read in a library aimed at alpha chains, this beta chain has a size that is not meaningful. This sequence joins TRBV10-2 and TRBJ2-7; D is unresolved. Germline V CDR1 and CDR2: WSHSY, SAAADI. V lost 6 bases, J lost 4 bases, and 13 bases lay in between. The CDR3 consists of 13 residues. CDR3 in amino acids: CASRPGREYEQYF. For the CDR3, the DNA is TGCGCCAGCAGGCCGGGCAGAGAATACGAGCAGTACTTC.

By share, this clonotype counts as large (0.1 to 1%). This beta chain represents an off-target read in a library built for alpha chains; its size is of limited meaning. The genes are TRBV30 and TRBJ2-2, with a possible D match to TRBD1 (5 bases). Trimming shortened V by 2 bases and J by 0 bases, and 7 bases separated the two germline ends. CDR3 length: 14 amino acids. Germline V CDR1 and CDR2: GTSNPN, SVGIG (reference sequence). CDR3 loop: CAWSKGANTGELFF. CDR3 nucleotides: TGTGCCTGGAGTAAAGGGGCGAACACCGGGGAGCTGTTTTTT.

A note on this clonotype: In a library made to pick up alpha chains, this beta chain is a stray read with a size that means little. J is TRBJ2-7 and V is TRBV4-1, with TRBD2 identical over 8 bases. Germline lookup yields CDR1 MGHRA and CDR2 YSYEKL. CDR3 length: 14 amino acids. J was trimmed by 3 bases and V by 2 bases; bases with no gene match: 3. CDR3 in amino acids: CASSQREGRYEQYF. Here the CDR3 DNA reads TGCGCCAGCAGCCAACGGGAGGGCCGCTACGAGCAGTACTTC.

Regarding this clonotype: Because the library targeted alpha chains, this beta chain is an off-target read whose size means little. CDR3 DNA: TGTGCCAGCAGCTTAATGGGGACAGACGAGCAGTACTTC. Its translation: CASSLMGTDEQYF. The rearrangement uses TRBV11-2 and TRBJ2-7; 7 bases align to TRBD1. The CDR3 has 13 residues. The germline CDR1 and CDR2 sequences are SGHAT and FQNNGV. V shed 2 bases and J 5 bases; nucleotides not matched to a gene: 3.

A word on this clonotype: This beta chain was picked up by a library intended for alpha chains and is off target, so its count carries little meaning. CDR3 DNA sequence: TGTGCCAGCAGCTTAAGCGGGGGCGGAAACATTCAGTACTTC. Translation: CASSLSGGGNIQYF. The V and J genes are TRBV7-9 and TRBJ2-4; 8 positions agree with TRBD2. Germline CDR1 SEHNR, CDR2 FQNEAQ (reference sequence). This CDR3 contains 14 residues. V was pared by 2 bases and J by 6 bases, with 3 bases of the junction left unmatched.

This clonotype was picked up a small number of times. Found in a library prepared for alpha chains, this beta chain is an off-target read, and its abundance has little meaning. The chain uses TRBV7-2 and TRBJ2-7; no firm D call. V was trimmed by 2 bases and J by 0 bases, leaving 8 bases between them. The CDR3 covers 14 residues. The V gene's germline CDR1 is SGHTA and CDR2 FQGNSA. The CDR3 DNA is TGTGCCAGCAGCTTAAATCGTAACTCCTACGAGCAGTACTTC. It specifies CASSLNRNSYEQYF.

Of note for this clonotype: This beta chain is off target for a library built for alpha chains, so its abundance means little. This chain's CDR3 is CAISRTNSYNEQFF. DNA for the CDR3: TGTGCCATCAGTAGGACGAACTCCTACAATGAGCAGTTCTTC. The chain joins TRBV10-3 to TRBJ2-1; D ambiguous. V lost 5 bases and J 0 bases, leaving 8 bases between the germline ends. CDR3 size: 14 residues. The germline V gene encodes CDR1 ENHRY and CDR2 SYGVKD.

Regarding this clonotype: One base away lies a much larger clone, so this may be a sequencing read error. For a library built for alpha chains, this beta chain is a stray read; little rests on its size. V is TRBV19 and J is TRBJ2-2, with TRBD2 identical over 13 bases. The J segment lost 5 bases and the V segment lost 6 bases, leaving 21 bases of the junction unmatched. The CDR3 is made up of 21 amino acids. The V gene's germline CDR1 is LNHDA and CDR2 SQIVND (reference sequence). This CDR3 is CASSHSRATSGRAIGTGELFF. The CDR3 nucleotides are TGTGCCAGTAGCCACTCAAGGGCAACTAGCGGGAGGGCGATAGGGACCGGGGAGCTGTTTTTT.

A few counts support this clonotype. Because the library targeted alpha chains, this beta chain is an off-target read whose size means little. The rearrangement links TRBV6-6 to TRBJ2-5, with D hard to call. Trimming removed 2 bases from V and 5 bases from J, with 3 bases in between. The CDR3 runs to 11 residues. Germline CDR1 reads MNHNY; CDR2 reads SVGAGI (reference sequence). CDR3 nucleotide sequence: TGTGCCAGCAGTTACGACGAGACCCAGTACTTC. Protein sequence: CASSYDETQYF.

A remark on this clonotype: This beta chain lies outside the target of a library built for alpha chains; its clone size means little. The rearrangement links TRBV7-9 to TRBJ2-7; D possibly corresponds to TRBD2 (6 bases). Germline assignment: CDR1 SEHNR and CDR2 FQNEAQ (reference sequence). The CDR3 sequence is 15 residues long. V was pared by 5 bases and J by 0 bases, with 14 bases between. DNA for the CDR3: TGTGCCAGCAGCAACCGGGACTTTGGCTCCTACGAGCAGTACTTC. Amino acid sequence: CASSNRDFGSYEQYF.

Details on this clonotype: This beta chain is a stray sequence in a library constructed for alpha chains; its clone size is not meaningful. The chain uses TRBV20-1 and TRBJ1-2; maybe TRBD1 (5 bases). CDR3 length: 12 residues. The V and J ends lost 1 base and 4 bases respectively, with 7 bases between them. Germline values: CDR1 DFQATT, CDR2 SNEGSKA (reference sequence). CDR3 sequence reads: CSARVQGYGYTF. CDR3 coding DNA: TGCAGTGCTAGAGTCCAGGGCTATGGCTACACCTTC.

Sample share makes this clonotype large. This beta chain is off target for a library built for alpha chains, so its abundance means little. The chain is built from TRBV9 and TRBJ2-2; no firm D call. CDR3 size: 11 residues. Trimming left V 0 bases short and J 8 bases short, with 2 bases between. Germline-derived CDR1 and CDR2 are SGDLS and YYNGEE. CDR3 loop: CASSVEGELFF. In DNA form, the CDR3 reads TGTGCCAGCAGCGTAGAGGGGGAGCTGTTTTTT.

This clonotype is termed large (0.1 to 1%). For a library built for alpha chains, this beta chain is a stray read; little rests on its size. This chain links TRBV29-1 with TRBJ1-2, with D unresolved. V was trimmed by 6 bases and J by 4 bases, leaving 18 bases between them. Germline values: CDR1 SQVTM, CDR2 ANQGSEA. The CDR3 has 14 residues. CDR3 region: CSVSDLNPLYGYTF. CDR3 sequence (DNA): TGCAGCGTCTCCGACCTAAACCCCCTCTATGGCTACACCTTC.

In regard to this clonotype: Within a library made for alpha chains, this beta chain is off target, and its count is uninformative. The CDR3 DNA is TGCAGTGCTAGCTTAGGGGCGAACACCGGGGAGCTGTTTTTT. This translates into CSASLGANTGELFF. This rearrangement joins TRBV20-1 to TRBJ2-2; D might be TRBD1 (5 bases). Trimming stripped 3 bases from V and 0 bases from J, with 8 bases between. The CDR3 runs to 14 residues. Germline CDR1 reads DFQATT; CDR2 reads SNEGSKA (reference sequence).

By proportion, this clonotype is large. Little can be read into the size of this beta chain, an off-target read in a library designed for alpha chains. CDR3 bases: TGTGCCAGCAGCCAAGGGACGGAGCTCCAGCATTTT. Translation gives CASSQGTELQHF. J is TRBJ1-5 and V is TRBV5-6, with TRBD1 as a possible D gene (5 bases). The CDR3 spans 12 residues. The V end lost 4 bases, the J end lost 12 bases, and 14 bases lay between the germline ends. Germline loops: CDR1 SGHDT, CDR2 YYEEEE.

Remarks on this clonotype: This beta chain came through as a stray read in a library set up for alpha chains, and its size says little. The V gene is TRBV10-3, the J gene TRBJ2-1; 8 bases agree with TRBD2. V was pared by 8 bases and J by 6 bases, with 6 bases of the junction left unmatched. The CDR3 loop spans 13 amino acids. The germline V gene has CDR1 ENHRY and CDR2 SYGVKD. The CDR3, as DNA: TGTGCCATCGGGCTAGCGGGCCTCAATGAGCAGTTCTTC. The encoded protein is CAIGLAGLNEQFF.

Details on this clonotype: This may arise from a read error, as a much more abundant clone is one base away. Since no conserved phenylalanine or tryptophan closes the CDR3, a read error is the likely cause. This beta chain slipped into a library made for alpha chains as a stray read, so its size is not meaningful. DNA of the CDR3: TGTGCCAGCAGCCTAACTAGCGAGGGGTCCTACGAGCAGTACCTC. Its protein is CASSLTSEGSYEQYL. The V and J genes are TRBV11-2 and TRBJ2-7, with 7 bases fitting TRBD2. This CDR3 spans 15 amino acids. The germline V gene encodes CDR1 SGHAT and CDR2 FQNNGV. The ends lost 5 bases at V and 1 base at J; junction bases unmatched: 8.

This clonotype was seen only a few times. The size of this beta chain means little, since it is a stray read in a library made for alpha chains. This chain connects TRBV7-9 to TRBJ2-1; D perhaps matches TRBD2 (6 bases). The CDR3 loop spans 14 amino acids. Per the germline V gene, CDR1 is SEHNR and CDR2 is FQNEAQ (reference sequence). Between the trimmed V and J ends, which lost 2 bases and 3 bases, there was a span of 8 bases. CDR3 nucleotides: TGTGCCAGCAGCTTACTAGCGTACTACAATGAGCAGTTCTTC. The encoded protein is CASSLLAYYNEQFF.

A word on this clonotype: As an off-target read in a library built for alpha chains, this beta chain has a frequency of little significance. This chain links TRBV20-1 with TRBJ2-7, with TRBD1 as a possible D gene (5 bases). Trimming pared 4 bases from V and 2 bases from J, leaving 12 bases between. CDR1 and CDR2 from the germline V gene are DFQATT and SNEGSKA (reference sequence). The CDR3 consists of 13 residues. The CDR3 bases are TGCAGTGCTACGGGTGTGGGGCCCTACGAGCAGTACTTC. Protein product: CSATGVGPYEQYF.

Comments on this clonotype: This beta chain was picked up by a library intended for alpha chains and is off target, so its count carries little meaning. The V call is TRBV6-1, the J call TRBJ2-1; the D gene is possibly TRBD1 (6 bases). The CDR3 is made up of 14 amino acids. Trimming left V 1 base short and J 7 bases short, with 11 bases between. Germline lookup yields CDR1 MNHNS and CDR2 SASEGT. Here the CDR3 reads CASSEEVRGNEQFF. The CDR3 DNA reads as TGTGCCAGCAGTGAAGAAGTCAGGGGTAATGAGCAGTTCTTC.

With respect to this clonotype: A library prepared for alpha chains yielded this beta chain as an off-target read; its size is of little meaning. The chain combines TRBV10-3 with TRBJ2-3, with a possible D match to TRBD2 (5 bases). Per germline, CDR1 ENHRY and CDR2 SYGVKD. The germline V and J ends were trimmed by 8 bases and 2 bases, with 8 bases remaining between them. This CDR3 comprises 12 residues. This CDR3 is CAIGGLTDTQYF. CDR3 nucleotide sequence: TGTGCCATCGGCGGGCTCACAGATACGCAGTATTTT.

For this clonotype: This beta chain is an off-target read within a library intended for alpha chains, so its frequency means little. The chain combines TRBV6-5 with TRBJ2-7, with a tentative D call TRBD1 (5 bases). Germline CDR1 and CDR2: MNHEY and SVGAGI. The CDR3 is 13 amino acids. Trimming took off 0 bases at V and 6 bases at J, with 9 bases between the two ends. The chain's CDR3 is CASSYSKGSEQYF. CDR3 sequence (DNA): TGTGCCAGCAGTTACTCGAAGGGGTCCGAGCAGTACTTC.

Worth noting for this clonotype: This beta chain is an unintended read in a library built for alpha chains; its size means little. This chain joins TRBV29-1 and TRBJ2-1; a weak D match, TRBD2 (6 bases). V lost 3 bases, J lost 8 bases, and 17 bases lay in between. This CDR3 spans 14 amino acids. In germline, CDR1 is SQVTM, CDR2 ANQGSEA. CDR3 nucleotides: TGCAGCGTTGACCGGAGGGGAGGAGGGGATGAGCAGTTCTTC. Translation gives CSVDRRGGGDEQFF.

This clonotype is large within its sample. This beta chain is a stray read from a library made for alpha chains; its abundance is not meaningful. The chain combines TRBV7-8 with TRBJ2-7; D tentatively fits TRBD1 or TRBD2 (5 bases each). This CDR3 is built from 14 residues. Germline lookup yields CDR1 SGHVS and CDR2 FQNEAQ. V lost 5 bases, J lost 6 bases, and 17 bases lay in between. The CDR3: CASSRGAGLTEQYF. CDR3 nucleotides: TGTGCCAGCAGCAGAGGGGCAGGGTTGACCGAGCAGTACTTC.

Within the sample, this clonotype is large. Because the library targeted alpha chains, this beta chain is an off-target read whose size means little. The chain combines TRBV10-3 with TRBJ2-7; TRBD1 matches at 8 bases. The CDR3 length is 14 residues. Germline CDR1 is ENHRY and CDR2 is SYGVKD. V shed 6 bases and J 0 bases; nucleotides not matched to a gene: 4. CDR3 sequence (DNA): TGTGCCATCAGGAGACAGGGGAGCTCCTACGAGCAGTACTTC. Its protein is CAIRRQGSSYEQYF.

This clonotype is labeled as large (0.1 to 1%). In a library made to pick up alpha chains, this beta chain is a stray read with a size that means little. This CDR3 reads CASSEAVGGYYGYTF. For the CDR3, the DNA is TGTGCCAGCAGTGAAGCTGTGGGGGGCTACTATGGCTACACCTTC. V usage is TRBV6-1 and J usage is TRBJ1-2, with D tentatively TRBD1 (6 bases). V was shortened by 0 bases and J by 3 bases, with 11 bases between the two germline ends. This CDR3 has 15 residues. CDR1 MNHNS and CDR2 SASEGT come from the germline V gene.